The next 13 T cell receptor beta chains were all read from a single sample in a study of blood T cell repertoires in COVID-19. The table came from immunoSEQ multiplex PCR; TCRdb's copy has only in-frame clones and leaves some out. The sample includes 200,000 to 250,000 clones, just under 85% of them seen just once. The specimen was peripheral blood. These receptors were taken from a man aged 50 to 60 with acute or convalescent COVID-19.

This chain joins TRBV24-1 and TRBJ2-1; 10 bases agree with TRBD1. The CDR3 spans 13 residues. The ends lost 3 bases at V and 16 bases at J; junction bases unmatched: 8. Germline CDR1 is KGHDR and CDR2 is SFDVKD. CDR3 amino acids: CATSDPGTGAFFF. CDR3 bases: TGTGCCACCAGTGATCCCGGGACAGGGGCCTTCTTCTTC.

This chain connects TRBV5-1 to TRBJ2-1; D is undetermined. Germline V gene sequence: CDR1 SGHRS, CDR2 YFSETQ. Trimming stripped 0 bases from V and 0 bases from J, with 7 bases between. This CDR3 is 15 amino acids long. CDR3 coding DNA: TGCGCCAGCAGCTTGGCCAGCGACTCCTACAATGAGCAGTTCTTC. This codes for CASSLASDSYNEQFF.

The CDR3 loop reads CASSPGQGITEAFF. In DNA form, the CDR3 reads TGTGCCAGCAGCCCGGGACAGGGTATCACTGAAGCTTTCTTT. The chain uses TRBV7-3 and TRBJ1-1; 9 nucleotides line up with TRBD1. CDR3 length: 14 amino acids. Per the germline V gene, CDR1 is SGHTA and CDR2 is FQGTGA. V shed 5 bases and J 4 bases; nucleotides not matched to a gene: 5.

A note on this clone: One junction end disagrees with the germline gene, perhaps due to a read error. This sequence joins TRBV7-7 and TRBJ2-7; 9 nucleotides agree with TRBD2. The CDR3 consists of 13 residues. Germline CDR1 is SSHAT and CDR2 is FNYEAQ (reference sequence). CDR3 coding DNA: TGTGCTAGCAGCTTAGGGACTAGCCACGAGCAGTACTTC. Its protein product is CASSLGTSHEQYF. Complete variable domain (other parts from reference TRBV7-7 and TRBJ2-7): GAGVSQSPRYKVTKRGQDVTLRCDPISSHATLYWYQQALGQGPEFLTYFNYEAQPDKSGLPSDRFSAERPEGSISTLTIQRTEQRDSAMYRCASSLGTSHEQYFGPGTRLTVT.

The chain carries TRBV24-1 and TRBJ2-3, with 7 bases that match TRBD2. Germline V lookup: CDR1 KGHDR, CDR2 SFDVKD. This CDR3 is built from 15 residues. V lost 4 bases and J lost 2; bases outside the gene matches: 5. The CDR3: CATSENGRITDTQYF. CDR3 nucleotide sequence: TGTGCCACCAGTGAAAACGGGAGGATCACAGATACGCAGTATTTT.

A remark on this clone: Within the sample, other DNA sequences also encode this same CDR3. The chain's CDR3 is CASSSGQGQETQYF. The CDR3, as DNA: TGTGCCAGCAGTTCGGGACAGGGACAAGAGACCCAGTACTTC. This chain connects TRBV11-3 to TRBJ2-5; 9 bases map to TRBD1. This CDR3 has 14 amino acids. With V trimmed by 6 bases and J by 2 bases, 4 bases remained unmatched. Germline assignment: CDR1 SGHNT and CDR2 YENEEA.

The V and J genes are TRBV6-5 and TRBJ1-1; D ambiguous. The CDR3 spans 13 residues. CDR1 is MNHEY and CDR2 is SVGAGI in the germline V gene. Trimming pared 6 bases from V and 1 base from J, leaving 9 bases between. The CDR3 DNA sequence: TGTGCCAGCAGCATGTTCGGGAACACTGAAGCTTTCTTT. The encoded protein is CASSMFGNTEAFF.

The chain links TRBV28 to TRBJ1-5, with unresolved D. The V end was cut by 6 bases, the J end by 4 bases, with 16 bases between. The germline gives CDR1 MDHEN, CDR2 SYDVKM. This CDR3 has 15 amino acids. The DNA for the CDR3 is TGTGCCAGCAGCCTCGACATCCTTGGGAATCAGCCCCAGCATTTT. Encoded protein: CASSLDILGNQPQHF.

This chain connects TRBV9 to TRBJ2-1; 11 bases align to TRBD1. Germline trimming cut 4 bases from V and 7 bases from J; bases unmatched to any gene: 7. Germline CDR1 SGDLS, CDR2 YYNGEE. The length of the CDR3 is 15 residues. CDR3 sequence reads: CASSPQDRGLNEQFF. The DNA for the CDR3 is TGTGCCAGCAGCCCGCAGGACAGGGGGCTTAATGAGCAGTTCTTC.

The V gene is TRBV6-5, the J gene TRBJ2-3; 10 bases are a match to TRBD1. Trimming removed 4 bases from V and 4 bases from J; junction bases left unmatched: 8. CDR1 is MNHEY and CDR2 is SVGAGI in the germline V gene. This CDR3 has 16 residues. CDR3 DNA: TGTGCCAGCAGTTTCTCTCCGGGACAGGGGTCAGATACGCAGTATTTT. Translation: CASSFSPGQGSDTQYF.

The chain links TRBV7-9 to TRBJ2-2, with D perhaps matching TRBD1 (5 bases). Germline CDR1 and CDR2: SEHNR and FQNEAQ (reference sequence). Trimming took 1 base from V and 2 from J, leaving 11 bases between them. The length of the CDR3 is 16 residues. The CDR3 loop is CASSLVQGANTGELFF. CDR3 coding DNA: TGTGCCAGCAGCTTAGTCCAAGGGGCAAACACCGGGGAGCTGTTTTTT.

The chain joins TRBV30 to TRBJ1-1; unclear D gene. Trimming shortened V by 2 bases and J by 4 bases, and 11 bases separated the two germline ends. The CDR3 contains 13 residues. Germline V gene lookup returns CDR1 GTSNPN and CDR2 SVGIG (reference sequence). Written as DNA, the CDR3 is TGTGCCTGGAGTCGCGGTGAGACCACTGAAGCTTTCTTT. Its translation: CAWSRGETTEAFF.

This clone appeared a few times. The chain is built from TRBV30 and TRBJ1-5, with 7 bases identical to TRBD1. The J segment lost 2 bases and the V segment lost 3 bases, leaving 7 bases of the junction unmatched. This CDR3 has 15 residues. Germline CDR1 GTSNPN, CDR2 SVGIG (reference sequence). This chain's CDR3 is CAWRDPTGGNQPQHF. The CDR3 DNA follows: TGTGCCTGGAGGGACCCCACAGGGGGCAATCAGCCCCAGCATTTT.